Below, 23 T cell receptor beta chains from the same sample are listed, as sequenced in a study of T-cell reconstitution after alpha-beta-depleted transplantation in children. Researchers prepared the TCRbeta library using unique molecular identifiers, the study reports. A single record per CDR3 protein comes from TCRdb applying MiXCR to the PCR reads. The data contain about 610,000 distinct CDR3 sequences, under 12% of them singletons. Sequenced material: PBMCs from the stem cell graft donor, taken from the stem cell graft. These receptors all come from a human donor who donated a stem cell graft to a child with acute myeloid leukemia.

The chain has TRBV29-1 and TRBJ2-1, with D unresolved. CDR3 length: 12 residues. V was clipped by 7 bases and J by 5 bases, with 12 bases between them. From germline, CDR1 is SQVTM and CDR2 ANQGSEA. The CDR3 DNA reads TGCAGCGCAGACCCTGGGCACAATGAGCAGTTCTTC. Encoded protein: CSADPGHNEQFF.

The gene calls are TRBV12-3 or TRBV12-4 and TRBJ2-7; tentatively, D is TRBD1 (5 bases). The CDR3 contains 12 residues. V dropped 6 bases and J dropped 7 bases, with 13 bases sitting between them. This chain's CDR3 is CASRYNRFEQYF. The CDR3 DNA reads as TGTGCCAGCAGATATAACAGGTTTGAGCAGTACTTC.

This clonotype was found a few times. The chain couples TRBV20-1 to TRBJ1-3, with D hard to call. The CDR3 contains 13 residues. The germline V gene encodes CDR1 DFQATT and CDR2 SNEGSKA (reference sequence). Trimming pared 3 bases from V and 11 bases from J, leaving 17 bases between. In DNA, the CDR3 is TGCAGTGCTAGTGAGGGAAGGTCGGGCCCCATATATTTT. Amino acid sequence: CSASEGRSGPIYF.

The chain employs TRBV3-1 and TRBJ2-3; D possibly corresponds to TRBD2 (6 bases). The CDR3 contains 13 residues. The germline V gene has CDR1 LGHDT and CDR2 YNNKEL (reference sequence). CDR3 sequence reads: CASGTPSTDTQYF. CDR3 nucleotides: TGTGCTTCCGGGACTCCGAGCACAGATACGCAGTATTTT.

This clonotype was seen ten or more times. The V gene is TRBV7-2, the J gene TRBJ1-3; D call uncertain. Germline V gene sequence: CDR1 SGHTA, CDR2 FQGNSA. This CDR3 region has 13 residues. Trimming removed 5 bases from V and 0 bases from J, with 5 bases in between. The CDR3, as DNA: TGTGCCAGCAGCATCCTCTCTGGAAACACCATATATTTT. Amino acids: CASSILSGNTIYF.

V usage is TRBV20-1 and J usage is TRBJ2-5; D call uncertain. This CDR3 is built from 15 residues. V was cut by 0 bases and J by 0 bases, with 11 bases left in between. Per the germline V gene, CDR1 is DFQATT and CDR2 is SNEGSKA (reference sequence). CDR3 nucleotide sequence: TGCAGTGCTAGAGATCTCAGGCAGTACCAAGAGACCCAGTACTTC. Amino acids: CSARDLRQYQETQYF.

At least ten counts were recorded for this clonotype. The gene calls are TRBV29-1 and TRBJ2-3, with D tentatively TRBD1 (5 bases). The CDR3 is made up of 15 amino acids. Germline assignment: CDR1 SQVTM and CDR2 ANQGSEA. Trimming cost V 4 bases and J 1 base, with 15 bases left between them. The CDR3 nucleotides are TGCAGCGTTGTCCCGCTAGAAGGGGGCACAGATACGCAGTATTTT. Translated, it gives CSVVPLEGGTDTQYF.

At least ten counts were recorded for this clonotype. The rearrangement joins TRBV12-3 or TRBV12-4 to TRBJ2-5; TRBD2 might be the D (5 bases). This CDR3 spans 13 amino acids. The ends were cut back, 6 bases at V and 9 bases at J, with 17 bases in the middle. The CDR3 reads CASRRSNGESQYF. CDR3 nucleotide sequence: TGTGCCAGCAGGCGTAGTAACGGGGAGTCCCAGTACTTC.

In this sample, this clonotype turned up many times. The CDR3 is CASSLGPYGYTF. CDR3 sequence (DNA): TGTGCCAGCAGTTTGGGCCCCTATGGCTACACCTTC. The chain has TRBV6-5 and TRBJ1-2; D not certain. Germline V lookup: CDR1 MNHEY, CDR2 SVGAGI. The CDR3 is 12 residues long. V was pared by 4 bases and J by 4 bases, with 7 bases between.

The chain has TRBV12-3 or TRBV12-4 and TRBJ2-3; D may be TRBD2 (6 bases). V lost 5 bases and J 1 base, leaving 22 bases between the germline ends. The CDR3 is 18 residues long. For the CDR3, the DNA is TGTGCCAGCAGTCCAGTCTTGGGGGACTTAGGCGGCACAGATACGCAGTATTTT. Its protein product is CASSPVLGDLGGTDTQYF.

This rearrangement joins TRBV14 to TRBJ1-5; no reliable D call. CDR3 length: 13 amino acids. Trimming left V 3 bases short and J 1 base short, with 4 bases between. From germline, CDR1 is SGHDN and CDR2 FVKESK. CDR3 amino acids: CASSQRSNQPQHF. In DNA, the CDR3 is TGTGCCAGCAGCCAGAGAAGCAATCAGCCCCAGCATTTT.

This clonotype was seen ten or more times. This rearrangement joins TRBV12-3 or TRBV12-4 to TRBJ2-3, with 9 bases that match TRBD2. The V gene end was trimmed by 2 bases and the J gene end by 3 bases; junction bases not matched to a gene: 9. There are 17 residues in the CDR3. The CDR3 sequence is CASSLRGGRARTDTQYF. CDR3 coding DNA: TGTGCCAGCAGTTTAAGGGGCGGGAGGGCCAGAACAGATACGCAGTATTTT.

There are many counts of this clonotype. The chain has TRBV7-8 and TRBJ1-2; 11 bases match TRBD1. The germline CDR1 and CDR2 sequences are SGHVS and FQNEAQ. The CDR3 sequence is 14 residues long. V gave up 7 bases and J gave up 8 bases; unmatched junction bases: 9. DNA for the CDR3: TGTGCCAGCACCCAGGGGACAGGGGGGTACGGCTACACCTTC. Protein sequence: CASTQGTGGYGYTF.

The chain is built from TRBV3-1 and TRBJ2-2, with D possibly TRBD1 on 6 matching bases. Germline V lookup: CDR1 LGHDT, CDR2 YNNKEL (reference sequence). This CDR3 region has 15 residues. V was cut by 4 bases and J by 4 bases, with 13 bases left in between. CDR3 sequence: CASSLGQPGTGELFF. DNA of the CDR3: TGTGCCAGCAGCCTTGGACAGCCGGGCACCGGGGAGCTGTTTTTT.

V and J are TRBV29-1 and TRBJ2-2; 12 positions match TRBD1. From germline, CDR1 is SQVTM and CDR2 ANQGSEA. This CDR3 comprises 15 residues. Trimming cost V 4 bases and J 6 bases; bases outside gene matches: 6. The DNA of the CDR3 is TGCAGCGTTGGCCGGGGGACAGGGGGCTCCGGGGAGCTGTTTTTT. Translating gives CSVGRGTGGSGELFF.

The table lists this clonotype with many counts. This sequence joins TRBV11-1 and TRBJ2-5; TRBD1 aligns across 8 bases. CDR3 size: 14 residues. V was clipped by 3 bases and J by 2 bases; unmatched bases: 2. The germline CDR1 and CDR2 sequences are SGHAT and FQDESV (reference sequence). The CDR3 reads CASSFRQGQETQYF. The CDR3 DNA sequence: TGTGCCAGCAGCTTTCGACAGGGGCAAGAGACCCAGTACTTC. Combining the CDR3 with reference TRBV11-1 and TRBJ2-5 gives the whole variable domain EAEVAQSPRYKITEKSQAVAFWCDPISGHATLYWYRQILGQGPELLVQFQDESVVDDSQLPKDRFSAERLKGVDSTLKIQPAELGDSAMYLCASSFRQGQETQYFGPGTRLLVL.

This clonotype was counted only a few times. The genes are TRBV7-6 and TRBJ1-2; D possibly corresponds to TRBD1 (5 bases). Germline CDR1 reads SGHVS; CDR2 reads FNYEAQ. The germline V and J ends were trimmed by 1 base and 3 bases, with 18 bases remaining between them. The CDR3 covers 17 residues. DNA for the CDR3: TGTGCCAGCAGCTTAGTGCAGGGCGGGCGCCGAGACTATGGCTACACCTTC. This sequence encodes CASSLVQGGRRDYGYTF.

This clonotype was seen at least ten times. The J gene is TRBJ2-5, the V gene TRBV4-2, with unresolved D. Germline CDR1 is LGHNA and CDR2 is YNFKEQ. The CDR3 sequence is 13 residues long. V lost 4 bases and J lost 9, with 15 bases in between. The CDR3 loop reads CASSLRTERAQYF. The CDR3 nucleotides are TGTGCCAGCAGCCTTAGGACGGAAAGGGCCCAGTACTTC.

The rearrangement joins TRBV28 to TRBJ1-1; TRBD1 aligns across 11 bases. From germline, CDR1 is MDHEN and CDR2 SYDVKM. This CDR3 contains 17 residues. V shed 7 bases, J shed 0 bases, and the junction held 10 bases outside the gene matches. The CDR3 sequence: CASTSGTGGFLNTEAFF. The CDR3 DNA reads as TGTGCCAGCACCAGCGGGACAGGGGGATTCCTGAACACTGAAGCTTTCTTT.

This clonotype appeared a few times. The chain is built from TRBV9 and TRBJ2-1; no clear D gene. The CDR3 totals 17 residues. CDR1 is SGDLS and CDR2 is YYNGEE in the germline V gene. V lost 4 bases to trimming and J lost 2 bases, with 19 bases between them. The CDR3 sequence: CASSPRAREATYNEQFF. The CDR3, as DNA: TGTGCCAGCAGCCCCCGGGCCCGAGAGGCCACCTACAATGAGCAGTTCTTC.

In this sample, this clonotype turned up a few times. The chain has TRBV20-1 and TRBJ2-7; 9 bases align to TRBD2. The CDR3 runs to 15 residues. The germline V gene encodes CDR1 DFQATT and CDR2 SNEGSKA (reference sequence). Losses at the gene ends were 7 bases for V and 0 bases for J; bases not matched to a gene: 10. The CDR3 sequence is CSGTPTSGLSYEQYF. CDR3 DNA sequence: TGCAGTGGGACCCCTACTAGCGGGCTCTCCTACGAGCAGTACTTC.

The chain has TRBV4-3 and TRBJ1-5, with a possible D match to TRBD1 (6 bases). This CDR3 comprises 15 residues. V was pared by 4 bases and J by 4 bases, with 14 bases between. From germline, CDR1 is LGHNA and CDR2 YSLEER. CDR3 sequence: CASSPGRTENQPQHF. The CDR3 bases are TGCGCCAGCAGCCCAGGGCGGACAGAGAATCAGCCCCAGCATTTT.

This chain connects TRBV12-3 or TRBV12-4 to TRBJ2-7; 9 bases map to TRBD2. J lost 5 bases, V lost 3 bases, and 11 bases had no gene match. The CDR3 has 16 residues. Here the CDR3 reads CASSFFGGRALDEQYF. CDR3 nucleotide sequence: TGTGCCAGCAGTTTCTTTGGCGGGAGGGCCCTCGACGAGCAGTACTTC.